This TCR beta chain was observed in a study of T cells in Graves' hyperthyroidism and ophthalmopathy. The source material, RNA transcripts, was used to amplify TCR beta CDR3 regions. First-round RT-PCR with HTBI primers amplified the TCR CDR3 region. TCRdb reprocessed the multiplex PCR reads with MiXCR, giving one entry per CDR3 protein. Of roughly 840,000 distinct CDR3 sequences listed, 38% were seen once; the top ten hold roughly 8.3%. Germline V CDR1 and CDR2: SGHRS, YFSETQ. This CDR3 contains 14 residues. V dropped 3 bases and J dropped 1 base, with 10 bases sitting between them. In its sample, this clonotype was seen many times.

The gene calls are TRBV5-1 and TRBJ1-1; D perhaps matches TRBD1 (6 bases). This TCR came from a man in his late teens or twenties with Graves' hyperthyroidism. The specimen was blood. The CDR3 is CASSWDKSNTEAFF. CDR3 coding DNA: TGCGCCAGCAGCTGGGACAAATCGAACACTGAAGCTTTCTTT.